The 25 T cell receptor beta chains presented below share a single source sample, sequenced in a study of T-cell reconstitution after alpha-beta-depleted transplantation in children. The TCRbeta library incorporated unique molecular identifiers. TCRdb independently ran MiXCR on the PCR reads; one entry per CDR3 protein. The table shows roughly 82,000 distinct CDR3 sequences, with 13% to 15% occurring only once. Sequences were derived from PBMCs, mostly from graft donor cells, sampled 180 days after TCRalphabeta/CD19-depleted stem cell transplant. These receptors were taken from a male patient aged 2 to 10 who had a stem cell transplant for acute lymphoblastic leukemia, so the T cells may come from the graft donor.

This chain links TRBV9 with TRBJ2-5, with D possibly being TRBD1 (6 bases). The CDR3 contains 15 residues. The germline V gene encodes CDR1 SGDLS and CDR2 YYNGEE. Trimming took 0 bases from V and 2 from J, leaving 11 bases between them. CDR3 residues: CASSVGQGRQETQYF. CDR3 in DNA: TGTGCCAGCAGCGTAGGTCAGGGGAGACAAGAGACCCAGTACTTC. The entire variable domain, with the rest obtained from reference TRBV9 and TRBJ2-5, is as follows: DSGVTQTPKHLITATGQRVTLRCSPRSGDLSVYWYQQSLDQGLQFLIQYYNGEERAKGNILERFSAQQFPDLHSELNLSSLELGDSALYFCASSVGQGRQETQYFGPGTRLLVL.

The V gene is TRBV20-1, the J gene TRBJ2-3; D uncertain. The germline CDR1 and CDR2 sequences are DFQATT and SNEGSKA (reference sequence). V was pared by 3 bases and J by 6 bases, with 13 bases between. This CDR3 has 13 amino acids. CDR3 residues: CSARKPPIDTQYF. The CDR3 region has the DNA TGCAGTGCTAGGAAACCCCCCATCGATACGCAGTATTTT.

The chain uses TRBV28 and TRBJ2-1; the match to TRBD2 covers 8 bases. V shed 3 bases and J 7 bases; nucleotides not matched to a gene: 8. The CDR3 is 15 amino acids. CDR1 MDHEN and CDR2 SYDVKM come from the germline V gene. This CDR3 reads CASSLTSGRGNEQFF. The CDR3 DNA sequence: TGTGCCAGCAGTTTGACGAGCGGGAGAGGGAATGAGCAGTTCTTC.

The chain employs TRBV7-8 and TRBJ1-1; D gene unclear. This CDR3 region has 14 residues. The V and J ends lost 1 base and 11 bases respectively, with 17 bases between them. Germline CDR1 SGHVS, CDR2 FQNEAQ. The CDR3 nucleotides are TGTGCCAGCAGCTTAGAGACCCCCACCATGACGGCTTTCTTT. This translates into CASSLETPTMTAFF.

The V call is TRBV2, the J call TRBJ2-5, with TRBD1 matching over 8 bases. This CDR3 spans 14 amino acids. Germline V gives CDR1 SNHLY, CDR2 FYNNEI. Trimming removed 8 bases from V and 5 bases from J; junction bases left unmatched: 10. The DNA for the CDR3 is TGTGCCAGCGCAGGGGGCGGGAAGAAGGAGACCCAGTACTTC. Translation: CASAGGGKKETQYF. Variable domain in full (rest from reference TRBV2 and TRBJ2-5): EPEVTQTPSHQVTQMGQEVILRCVPISNHLYFYWYRQILGQKVEFLVSFYNNEISEKSEIFDDQFSVERPDGSNFTLKIRSTKLEDSAMYFCASAGGGKKETQYFGPGTRLLVL.

This chain uses TRBV7-9 with TRBJ2-1; 8 nucleotides match TRBD1. The CDR3 extends over 15 amino acids. V lost 5 bases to trimming and J lost 3 bases; unmatched junction nucleotides: 6. CDR1 is SEHNR and CDR2 is FQNEAQ in the germline V gene (reference sequence). The CDR3 DNA sequence: TGTGCCAGCAGCAAGACTGGACAGGGCTACAATGAGCAGTTCTTC. Translation gives CASSKTGQGYNEQFF. The variable domain in full, with the rest retrieved from reference TRBV7-9 and TRBJ2-1, is DTGVSQNPRHKITKRGQNVTFRCDPISEHNRLYWYRQTLGQGPEFLTYFQNEAQLEKSRLLSDRFSAERPKGSFSTLEIQRTEQGDSAMYLCASSKTGQGYNEQFFGPGTRLTVL.

This clonotype has at least ten counts. The V and J genes are TRBV18 and TRBJ2-1, with D unresolved. The CDR3 covers 14 residues. The V and J ends lost 0 bases and 8 bases respectively, with 11 bases between them. The germline CDR1 and CDR2 sequences are KGHSH and LQKENI. CDR3 in DNA: TGTGCCAGCTCACCACCCTACCGCGCGCATGAGCAGTTCTTC. It translates to CASSPPYRAHEQFF.

This clonotype was seen a handful of times. The CDR3 region has the DNA TGTGCCAGCAGTTACTCGAAGGTAACCTACGAGCAGTACTTC. Translated, it gives CASSYSKVTYEQYF. The chain recombines TRBV6-5 with TRBJ2-7; D unclear. CDR1 and CDR2 from the germline V gene are MNHEY and SVGAGI. V lost 0 bases to trimming and J lost 2 bases, with 8 bases between them. The CDR3 loop spans 14 amino acids.

In its sample, this clonotype was seen a few times. V and J are TRBV10-3 and TRBJ2-3; perhaps TRBD1 as D (6 bases). There are 15 residues in the CDR3. Germline V gives CDR1 ENHRY, CDR2 SYGVKD. Trimming pared 6 bases from V and 4 bases from J, leaving 17 bases between. CDR3 loop: CAISTTGLGADTQYF. The DNA for the CDR3 is TGTGCCATCAGCACGACAGGCCTTGGGGCAGATACGCAGTATTTT.

This clonotype was counted many times. The chain employs TRBV12-3 or TRBV12-4 and TRBJ2-3; TRBD2 is a possible D gene (6 bases). V lost 6 bases and J 9 bases, leaving 16 bases between the germline ends. The CDR3 runs 13 residues. The CDR3 DNA follows: TGTGCCAGCAGCGGGGGACGGACCCTGACGCAGTATTTT. It is translated as CASSGGRTLTQYF.

The chain joins TRBV7-2 to TRBJ2-3; tentative D call: TRBD1 (6 bases). Germline loops: CDR1 SGHTA, CDR2 FQGNSA. The length of the CDR3 is 18 residues. V dropped 0 bases and J dropped 8 bases, with 24 bases sitting between them. The CDR3 sequence is CASSLAFYPGQPRGTQYF. Here the CDR3 DNA reads TGTGCCAGCAGCTTAGCATTTTACCCCGGACAGCCCAGGGGTACGCAGTATTTT.

This clonotype has more than one count but fewer than ten. The chain recombines TRBV7-2 with TRBJ2-3; TRBD2 matches 14 bases. With 0 bases clipped from V and 6 bases from J, the junction kept 2 bases outside the gene matches. CDR3 length: 16 residues. Germline values: CDR1 SGHTA, CDR2 FQGNSA. The CDR3, as DNA: TGTGCCAGCAGCTTAGCCTGGACTAGCGGGAGGGATACGCAGTATTTT. As protein: CASSLAWTSGRDTQYF.

This chain joins TRBV28 and TRBJ1-3; no firm D call. Germline assignment: CDR1 MDHEN and CDR2 SYDVKM. Trimming removed 7 bases at V and 1 base at J, with 2 bases between. This CDR3 is 11 amino acids long. The CDR3 coding sequence is TGTGCCAGCAATTCTGGAAACACCATATATTTT. Its protein product is CASNSGNTIYF.

This clonotype has just a few counts. V usage is TRBV4-3 and J usage is TRBJ1-1; weak D call: TRBD1 (5 bases). CDR1 LGHNA and CDR2 YSLEER come from the germline V gene. V was pared by 3 bases and J by 6 bases, with 14 bases between. There are 14 residues in the CDR3. CDR3 sequence reads: CASSHETGHPEAFF. The CDR3 bases are TGCGCCAGCAGCCACGAGACCGGACACCCTGAAGCTTTCTTT.

The chain carries TRBV20-1 and TRBJ1-6, with D possibly matching TRBD1 (5 bases). This CDR3 comprises 13 residues. Trimming removed 2 bases at V and 7 bases at J, with 9 bases between. The germline gives CDR1 DFQATT, CDR2 SNEGSKA (reference sequence). The CDR3 loop reads CSARMGPNSPLHF. CDR3 nucleotides: TGCAGTGCTAGAATGGGGCCCAATTCACCCCTCCACTTT.

This clonotype has only a few counts. The genes are TRBV5-1 and TRBJ2-5; TRBD2 aligns across 7 bases. Germline lookup yields CDR1 SGHRS and CDR2 YFSETQ. Germline trimming cut 6 bases from V and 4 bases from J; bases unmatched to any gene: 15. The CDR3 is 16 amino acids. The CDR3 sequence is CASNTLTSQLGETQYF. The CDR3 coding sequence is TGCGCCAGCAACACCCTGACTAGCCAACTAGGAGAGACCCAGTACTTC.

This clonotype has a handful of counts. This rearrangement joins TRBV27 to TRBJ2-4; possible D gene TRBD1, 5 bases. With 1 base removed from V and 3 bases from J, the gap between germline ends came to 10 bases. This CDR3 contains 15 residues. From germline, CDR1 is MNHEY and CDR2 SMNVEV (reference sequence). The CDR3 here is CASSLLTAFKNIQYF. DNA of the CDR3: TGTGCCAGCAGTTTATTGACAGCTTTCAAAAACATTCAGTACTTC.

This chain's CDR3 is CASSLSRREARTDTQYF. The CDR3 DNA is TGTGCCAGCAGTTTATCGCGACGGGAGGCCCGCACAGATACGCAGTATTTT. The chain employs TRBV27 and TRBJ2-3; 7 nucleotides line up with TRBD2. This CDR3 contains 17 residues. Germline CDR1 MNHEY, CDR2 SMNVEV (reference sequence). The J segment lost 1 base and the V segment lost 0 bases, leaving 7 bases of the junction unmatched.

The chain carries TRBV21-1 and TRBJ2-3; the D call TRBD2 from the table was never checked on the DNA. TRBV21-1 is tagged as a pseudogene. The CDR3 consists of 19 residues. CDR3 residues: CASSKGGTYKIPSTDTQYF. The DNA for the CDR3 is TGTGCCAGCAGCAAAGGCGGGACTTATAAAATCCCGAGCACAGATACGCAGTATTTT.

J is TRBJ1-1 and V is TRBV6-2 or TRBV6-3; D remains ambiguous. This CDR3 has 13 amino acids. Trimming took 4 bases from V and 4 from J, leaving 10 bases between them. Germline CDR1 reads MNHEY; CDR2 reads SVGEGT. CDR3 protein: CASSFPAGTEAFF. DNA of the CDR3: TGTGCCAGCAGTTTCCCGGCGGGCACTGAAGCTTTCTTT.

In its sample, this clonotype was seen a few times. The J gene is TRBJ1-5, the V gene TRBV4-1; no reliable D call. The germline V and J ends were trimmed by 1 base and 6 bases, with 10 bases remaining between them. CDR1 is MGHRA and CDR2 is YSYEKL in the germline V gene. The CDR3 length is 14 residues. The CDR3 nucleotides are TGCGCCAGCAGCCAAGTAAGTGCGGCTCAGCCCCAGCATTTT. The encoded protein is CASSQVSAAQPQHF.

This sequence joins TRBV4-3 and TRBJ1-1; a weak D match, TRBD1 (5 bases). V was clipped by 4 bases and J by 6 bases, with 12 bases between them. This CDR3 comprises 13 residues. Per germline, CDR1 LGHNA and CDR2 YSLEER. The chain's CDR3 is CASSPSGLPEAFF. In DNA form, the CDR3 reads TGCGCCAGCAGCCCTTCGGGACTTCCTGAAGCTTTCTTT.

The gene calls are TRBV28 and TRBJ2-7; 12 bases fit TRBD2. Germline CDR1 and CDR2: MDHEN and SYDVKM. J gave up 9 bases and V 6 bases, and 12 bases lay outside the gene matches. The CDR3 has 15 amino acids. CDR3 residues: CASSIPGLAGLGQYF. The CDR3 nucleotides are TGTGCCAGCAGCATCCCGGGACTAGCGGGTCTAGGGCAGTACTTC.

The CDR3 bases are TGTGCCAGCAGCATCCCGGAGTCGCTACTTAATTCACCCCTCCACTTT. Protein product: CASSIPESLLNSPLHF. This sequence joins TRBV21-1 and TRBJ1-6; the table names TRBD1, a call not compared with the DNA. TRBV21-1 is an annotated pseudogene. This CDR3 is built from 16 residues.

Many counts were recorded for this clonotype. This chain joins TRBV2 and TRBJ2-7; the D is unclear. In germline, CDR1 is SNHLY, CDR2 FYNNEI. This CDR3 contains 14 residues. V lost 2 bases and J lost 0, with 8 bases in between. This CDR3 is CASSELVLSYEQYF. Written as DNA, the CDR3 is TGTGCCAGCAGTGAACTGGTCCTCTCCTACGAGCAGTACTTC.